Presented here are 4 T cell receptor beta chains from one specimen sequenced in a study of cytomegalovirus exposure and HLA in healthy donors (dated 2017 in TCRdb). The protocol used for the library was the immunoSEQ multiplex PCR assay. For the multiplex PCR, a mixture combining 60 forward primers for TCR Vbeta segments and 13 reverse primers for TCR Jbeta segments was used. TCRdb retrieved this table from immuneACCESS and kept in-frame rearrangements only. Not all clones are present; in checked studies, unresolved V genes account for under half, and no reason is known for the remainder. In all, the sample holds under 100,000 clones, and approximately 65% of those were seen once. The ten largest account for 4.5% to 5.5% of the sample. The sample was PBMCs. The receptors were gathered from a woman aged 25 to 45 in good health and CMV-seropositive.

V usage is TRBV21-1 and J usage is TRBJ1-6; the table's D call, TRBD1, was not checked against the DNA. TRBV21-1 is described as a pseudogene. The CDR3 is made up of 20 amino acids. CDR3 sequence: CASSKKRGSLFLTGYSPLHF. The CDR3 region has the DNA TGTGCCAGCAGCAAAAAACGGGGCTCGTTGTTCCTGACAGGGTACTCACCCCTCCACTTT.

This clone has a handful of counts. The chain carries TRBV11-2 and TRBJ2-3; tentative D call: TRBD2 (7 bases). Germline V CDR1 and CDR2: SGHAT, FQNNGV. V was clipped by 1 base and J by 4 bases, with 12 bases between them. CDR3 size: 15 residues. The CDR3 sequence is CASSLVGGQADTQYF. CDR3 coding DNA: TGTGCCAGCAGCTTAGTGGGGGGGCAGGCAGATACGCAGTATTTT.

CDR3 nucleotides: TGCGCCAGCAGCTTGGCGGGACTTAATGAAAAACTGTTTTTT. It encodes CASSLAGLNEKLFF. The J gene is TRBJ1-4, the V gene TRBV5-1; the D gene is possibly TRBD1 (5 bases). V lost 0 bases to trimming and J lost 4 bases, with 7 bases between them. In germline, CDR1 is SGHRS, CDR2 YFSETQ. The CDR3 contains 14 residues.

The chain uses TRBV9 and TRBJ2-1; 11 positions match TRBD2. The germline gives CDR1 SGDLS, CDR2 YYNGEE. J lost 2 bases, V lost 1 base, and 5 bases had no gene match. The CDR3 sequence is 17 residues long. DNA for the CDR3: TGTGCCAGCAGCGTACAGCCTAGCGGGGGGACCTACAATGAGCAGTTCTTC. This translates into CASSVQPSGGTYNEQFF.